This T cell receptor (beta chain) stems from a study of tumor-infiltrating lymphocytes in primary liver carcinoma. In its sample, this clonotype was seen a few times. This clone may be a read error of a much larger clone one base away. Germline CDR1 SGHAT, CDR2 FQNNGV. This CDR3 is 14 amino acids long. After removal of 3 bases from V and 7 bases from J, the junction contained 3 bases not matched to a gene. For each extraction, RNA and DNA were obtained together from about 19-30 mg of unsorted bulk tissue. Each tumor sample had over 80% viable tumor cells. TCR beta cDNA was prepared out of approximately 470 ng total RNA by means of a constant-region primer. ARM-PCR, slightly modified, supplied the TCR beta libraries through three nested multiplex PCR rounds. TRBV1-TRBV30 forward primers paired with a C-beta reverse primer were used in the first two PCR rounds, which ran approximately 10 cycles each. TCRdb redid the calling of the multiplex PCR reads with MiXCR, one entry per CDR3 protein. The table has roughly 49,000 distinct CDR3 sequences, around 77% seen once.

Sequencing input: liver tumor tissue from sampling region 5. Subset in this sample: tumor region T5, tumor centre. The chain uses TRBV11-2 and TRBJ2-4; 10 bases agree with TRBD1. This receptor was identified in a man aged 35 to 55 with primary liver carcinoma and hepatitis B virus infection. CDR3 sequence (DNA): TGTGCCAGCAGCTTCGGGACAGGGGATAACATTCAGTACTTC. Amino acids: CASSFGTGDNIQYF.